Listed here are 10 T cell receptor beta chains from one sample, sequenced in a study of blood T cell repertoires in COVID-19. The repertoire was sequenced with immunoSEQ multiplex PCR; TCRdb's copy has only in-frame clones and lacks some. The sample has around 280,000 clones, over 85% seen once. The source material was peripheral blood. The receptor set was obtained from a woman in her 30s with COVID-19, enrolled during active disease.

A single count supports this clone. The chain uses TRBV5-4 and TRBJ1-1, with a possible D match to TRBD1 (6 bases). Trimming stripped 4 bases from V and 3 bases from J, with 7 bases between. This CDR3 region has 12 residues. Germline loops: CDR1 SGHNT, CDR2 YYREEE (reference sequence). CDR3 DNA: TGTGCCAGCAGCCCAGGGGACACTGAAGCTTTCTTT. Its protein product is CASSPGDTEAFF.

The chain links TRBV7-2 to TRBJ2-1; TRBD2 is a possible D gene (5 bases). Germline CDR1 is SGHTA and CDR2 is FQGNSA. This CDR3 is built from 13 residues. The V end was cut by 1 base, the J end by 7 bases, with 8 bases between. CDR3 bases: TGTGCCAGCAGCTTAGTCCCGGGGAATGAGCAGTTCTTC. Residues: CASSLVPGNEQFF.

V is TRBV5-1 and J is TRBJ2-2; tentatively, D is TRBD2 (5 bases). V lost 4 bases and J 0 bases, leaving 10 bases between the germline ends. The CDR3 has 15 residues. Germline loops: CDR1 SGHRS, CDR2 YFSETQ. Here the CDR3 reads CASSAGGSNTGELFF. Written as DNA, the CDR3 is TGCGCCAGCAGCGCGGGCGGTTCGAACACCGGGGAGCTGTTTTTT.

The chain couples TRBV28 to TRBJ1-4; 9 bases align to TRBD1. The CDR3 totals 13 residues. In germline, CDR1 is MDHEN, CDR2 SYDVKM. V shed 6 bases and J 8 bases; nucleotides not matched to a gene: 4. CDR3 amino acids: CASRRTGDEKLFF. DNA for the CDR3: TGTGCCAGCAGACGGACAGGGGACGAAAAACTGTTTTTT.

The gene calls are TRBV5-6 and TRBJ2-3, with TRBD1 identical over 7 bases. CDR1 is SGHDT and CDR2 is YYEEEE in the germline V gene. The CDR3 extends over 15 amino acids. V was clipped by 1 base and J by 6 bases; unmatched bases: 8. CDR3 bases: TGTGCCAGCAGCTTGAAAAGGGGGCTGGCGGATACGCAGTATTTT. Its translation: CASSLKRGLADTQYF.

The J gene is TRBJ1-2, the V gene TRBV5-1; a weak D match, TRBD1 (6 bases). The CDR3 length is 19 residues. Germline V gene data show CDR1 as SGHRS and CDR2 as YFSETQ. The V end lost 5 bases, the J end lost 3 bases, and 29 bases lay between the germline ends. The CDR3 region has the DNA TGCGCCAGCAGTAAAGGAAGGGGGAGGGGGAGAATGTCGGACTATGGCTACACCTTC. Translating it yields CASSKGRGRGRMSDYGYTF.

The genes are TRBV7-9 and TRBJ1-1; 8 bases match TRBD1. From germline, CDR1 is SEHNR and CDR2 FQNEAQ (reference sequence). The CDR3 consists of 15 residues. V shed 5 bases, J shed 6 bases, and the junction held 11 bases outside the gene matches. The DNA for the CDR3 is TGTGCCAGCAGCCGACCGATACAGGGGGTGTCTGAAGCTTTCTTT. It encodes CASSRPIQGVSEAFF.

The V and J genes are TRBV6-4 and TRBJ2-7; 8 bases are shared with TRBD1. CDR3 length equals 14 residues. Germline trimming cut 4 bases from V and 4 bases from J; bases unmatched to any gene: 6. CDR1 and CDR2 (germline): MRHNA, SNTAGT. This chain's CDR3 is CASSVPRGQYEQYF. CDR3 coding DNA: TGTGCCAGCAGTGTCCCCAGGGGGCAGTACGAGCAGTACTTC.

This clone was counted a single time. The rearrangement joins TRBV5-6 to TRBJ2-1; 8 bases are shared with TRBD2. Per germline, CDR1 SGHDT and CDR2 YYEEEE. With V trimmed by 0 bases and J by 9 bases, 2 bases remained unmatched. The length of the CDR3 is 13 residues. CDR3: CASSLVLAGEQFF. The CDR3 bases are TGTGCCAGCAGCTTGGTTCTAGCGGGTGAGCAGTTCTTC.

The chain couples TRBV7-6 to TRBJ2-2; 8 bases agree with TRBD2. Trimming cost V 4 bases and J 5 bases; bases outside gene matches: 9. Germline CDR1 is SGHVS and CDR2 is FNYEAQ. This CDR3 is built from 16 residues. CDR3 protein: CASSSTGTSGTGELFF. The CDR3, as DNA: TGTGCCAGCAGCTCGACCGGGACTAGTGGTACCGGGGAGCTGTTTTTT.